A selection of T cell receptor beta chains follows, all from one sample in a study of T cells after yellow fever vaccination. TCRdb redid the calling of the 5' RACE reads with MiXCR, one entry per CDR3 protein. The sample yields a few hundred thousand distinct CDR3 sequences, about 5.2% seen once. The sequencing used CD4+ T cells sorted from PBMCs, collected on the day of the yellow fever booster vaccination. These receptors were collected from a man aged 18 to 35 who received the YFV17D yellow fever vaccine. Each CDR3 is given with its conserved first and last residue. A D gene is named only where the DNA matches it firmly. Some rows have no size entry. The others give once, few or many, or a class for an expanded clone.

>TRBJ2-1|many|TRBV5-1|TRBD2
CASSLEPAGEYNEQFF
TGCGCCAGCAGCTTGGAGCCAGCGGGGGAGTACAATGAGCAGTTCTTC
>TRBJ2-3|many|TRBV4-2|.
CASSRRSNGGTDTQYF
TGTGCCAGCAGCCGCCGCTCGAACGGAGGCACAGATACGCAGTATTTT
>TRBJ2-1|.|TRBV6-1|TRBD1
CASSQTGGSYNEQFF
TGTGCCAGCAGCCAAACAGGGGGCTCCTACAATGAGCAGTTCTTC
>TRBJ1-1|many|TRBV29-1|TRBD1
CSGSGGSRNTEAFF
TGCAGCGGCTCAGGGGGCTCGAGGAACACTGAAGCTTTCTTT
>TRBJ2-3|.|TRBV10-2|TRBD2
CASSEGLAVRGTDTQYF
TGCGCCAGCAGTGAGGGACTAGCGGTTAGAGGTACAGATACGCAGTATTTT
>TRBJ2-7|.|TRBV20-1|.
CSARGRVTAYEQYF
TGCAGTGCTAGGGGCAGGGTTACCGCCTACGAGCAGTACTTC
>TRBJ2-7|.|TRBV5-4|.
CASSPPGGPEGCEQYF
TGTGCCAGCAGCCCGCCTGGGGGGCCAGAGGGGTGCGAGCAGTACTTC
>TRBJ1-6|few|TRBV12-3/TRBV12-4|.
CASSLDRGRLPLHF
TGTGCCAGCAGTTTAGATCGGGGGCGCCTACCCCTCCACTTT
>TRBJ1-2|few|TRBV12-3/TRBV12-4|.
CASSLLGENGYTF
TGTGCCAGCAGTTTGTTGGGAGAGAATGGCTACACCTTC
>TRBJ2-3|many|TRBV7-9|TRBD2
CASSLERGLTDTQYF
TGTGCCAGCAGCTTGGAGCGGGGCCTCACAGATACGCAGTATTTT
>TRBJ2-2|.|TRBV5-1|TRBD2
CASSLVPVGGAGELFF
TGCGCCAGCAGCTTGGTCCCCGTGGGAGGGGCCGGGGAGCTGTTTTTT
>TRBJ1-5|few|TRBV18|.
CASSPPGADSNQPQHF
TGTGCCAGCTCACCACCCGGCGCCGATAGCAATCAGCCCCAGCATTTT
>TRBJ1-1|.|TRBV9|.
CASSVGGTNTEAFF
TGTGCCAGCAGCGTAGGCGGGACGAACACTGAAGCTTTCTTT
>TRBJ2-2|few|TRBV7-9|.
CASSETGAETGELFF
TGTGCCAGCAGCGAGACGGGGGCTGAGACCGGGGAGCTGTTTTTT
>TRBJ1-2|.|TRBV3-1|.
CASSQDRRTGYTF
TGTGCCAGCAGCCAAGATCGACGTACCGGCTACACCTTC
>TRBJ2-3|.|TRBV7-3|TRBD2
CASSLAGNTDTQYF
TGTGCCAGCAGCCTAGCGGGGAACACAGATACGCAGTATTTT
>TRBJ2-4|.|TRBV4-1|.
CASSRPELGAKNIQYF
TGCGCCAGCAGCCGGCCTGAGTTGGGAGCCAAAAACATTCAGTACTTC
>TRBJ2-7|.|TRBV27|TRBD2
CASTSRGYEQYF
TGTGCCAGCACTTCGCGGGGGTACGAGCAGTACTTC
>TRBJ1-5|few|TRBV4-1|.
CASSQEGGLSLGPQHF
TGCGCCAGCAGCCAAGAGGGGGGGCTCAGCTTAGGGCCCCAGCATTTT
>TRBJ1-5|few|TRBV18|.
CASSPGDIEPQHF
TGTGCCAGCTCACCTGGGGACATCGAGCCCCAGCATTTT
>TRBJ1-5|few|TRBV20-1|.
CSARVRVGNQPQHF
TGCAGTGCTAGAGTACGGGTGGGCAATCAGCCCCAGCATTTT
>TRBJ2-2|few|TRBV3-1|TRBD1
CASSTRDRGRIGELFF
TGTGCCAGCAGCACGAGGGACAGGGGGAGAATCGGGGAGCTGTTTTTT
>TRBJ1-1|.|TRBV28|.
CASSSRAVAFF
TGTGCCAGCAGTTCCAGGGCGGTAGCTTTCTTT
>TRBJ2-2|few|TRBV20-1|.
CSAGRGGGGELFF
TGCAGTGCTGGTCGGGGAGGCGGCGGGGAGCTGTTTTTT
>TRBJ1-6|.|TRBV20-1|.
CSAALTGNNSPLHF
TGCAGTGCTGCCCTGACAGGCAATAATTCACCCCTCCACTTT